This TCR beta chain was identified in a study of blood T cells in healthy people across ages. Study-wide findings and caveats: Not knowing donor CMV status may have confounded expanded clonotype changes.

Trimming cost V 2 bases and J 6 bases, with 7 bases left between them. Germline loops: CDR1 MDHEN, CDR2 SYDVKM. The CDR3 covers 12 residues. Combining a sample-barcoded 5' primer with a J-beta primer mix, a second PCR ran for roughly 7 to 11 cycles. Each CDR3 protein gets one entry after TCRdb re-called the 5' RACE reads with MiXCR. The data contain 550,000 to 800,000 distinct CDR3 sequences, 20% to 25% of them singletons. On this clonotype: The antigen remains undetermined.

Isolation yielded PBMCs, at least 7 million per sample, in every case. The sequence was collected from a man between 65 and 85 years old in good health. What was sequenced was blood. The chain couples TRBV28 to TRBJ1-2; the D is unclear. The CDR3 nucleotides read TGTGCCAGCAGTTTACAGCGGGATGGCTACACCTTC. Translating gives CASSLQRDGYTF.